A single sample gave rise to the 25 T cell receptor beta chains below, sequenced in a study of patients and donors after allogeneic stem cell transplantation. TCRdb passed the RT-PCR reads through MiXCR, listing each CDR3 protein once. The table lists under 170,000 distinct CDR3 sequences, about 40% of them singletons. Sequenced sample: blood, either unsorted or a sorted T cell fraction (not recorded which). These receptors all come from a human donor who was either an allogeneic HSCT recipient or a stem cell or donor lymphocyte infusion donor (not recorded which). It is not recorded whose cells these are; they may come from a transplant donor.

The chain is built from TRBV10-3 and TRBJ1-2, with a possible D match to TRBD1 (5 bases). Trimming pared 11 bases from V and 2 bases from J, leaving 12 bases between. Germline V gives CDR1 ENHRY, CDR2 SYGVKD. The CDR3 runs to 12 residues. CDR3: CAVVGDNYGYTF. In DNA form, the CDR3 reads TGTGCCGTCGTGGGGGACAACTATGGCTACACCTTC.

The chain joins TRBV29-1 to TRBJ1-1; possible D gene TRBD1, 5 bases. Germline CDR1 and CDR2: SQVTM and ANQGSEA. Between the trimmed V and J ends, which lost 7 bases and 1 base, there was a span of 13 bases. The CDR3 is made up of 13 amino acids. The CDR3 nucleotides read TGCAGCGGGGGGACCGGAGGGAACACTGAAGCTTTCTTT. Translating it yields CSGGTGGNTEAFF.

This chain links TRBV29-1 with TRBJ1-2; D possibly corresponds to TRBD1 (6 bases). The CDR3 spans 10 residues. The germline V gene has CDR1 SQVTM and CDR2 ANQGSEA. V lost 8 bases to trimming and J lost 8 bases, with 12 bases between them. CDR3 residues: CSPQGNGYTF. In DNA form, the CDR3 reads TGCAGCCCACAGGGTAACGGCTACACCTTC.

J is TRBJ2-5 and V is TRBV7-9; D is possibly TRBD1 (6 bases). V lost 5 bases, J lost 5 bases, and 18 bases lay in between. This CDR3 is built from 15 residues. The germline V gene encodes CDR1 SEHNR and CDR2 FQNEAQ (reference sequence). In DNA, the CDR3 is TGTGCCAGCAGCCGAGGACAGCCCTTCGGGGAGACCCAGTACTTC. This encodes CASSRGQPFGETQYF.

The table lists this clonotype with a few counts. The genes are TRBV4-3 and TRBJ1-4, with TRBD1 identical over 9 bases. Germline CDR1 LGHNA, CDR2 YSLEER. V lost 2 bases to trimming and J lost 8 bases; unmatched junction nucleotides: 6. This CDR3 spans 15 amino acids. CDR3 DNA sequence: TGCGCCAGCAGCCAACGGGACAGGGTGTTGGAAAAACTGTTTTTT. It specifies CASSQRDRVLEKLFF.

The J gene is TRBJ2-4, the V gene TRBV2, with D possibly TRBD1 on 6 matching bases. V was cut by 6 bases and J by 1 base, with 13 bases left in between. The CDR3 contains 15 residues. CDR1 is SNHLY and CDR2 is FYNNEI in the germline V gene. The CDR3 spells CASRGAFVAKNIQYF. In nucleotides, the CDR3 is TGTGCCAGCAGGGGGGCCTTCGTGGCCAAAAACATTCAGTACTTC.

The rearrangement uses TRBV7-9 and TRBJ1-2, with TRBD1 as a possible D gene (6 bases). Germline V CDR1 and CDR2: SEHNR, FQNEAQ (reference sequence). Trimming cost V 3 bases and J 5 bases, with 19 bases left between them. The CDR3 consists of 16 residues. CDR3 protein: CASSFRVGQSLYGYTF. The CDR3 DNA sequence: TGTGCCAGCAGCTTCCGAGTTGGACAGTCCTTATATGGCTACACCTTC. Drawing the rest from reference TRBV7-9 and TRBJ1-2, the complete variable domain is DTGVSQNPRHKITKRGQNVTFRCDPISEHNRLYWYRQTLGQGPEFLTYFQNEAQLEKSRLLSDRFSAERPKGSFSTLEIQRTEQGDSAMYLCASSFRVGQSLYGYTFGSGTRLTVV.

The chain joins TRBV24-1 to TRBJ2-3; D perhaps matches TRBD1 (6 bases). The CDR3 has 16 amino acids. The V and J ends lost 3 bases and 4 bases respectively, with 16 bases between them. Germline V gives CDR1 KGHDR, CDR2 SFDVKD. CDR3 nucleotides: TGTGCCACCAGTGATGCTGACAGGTCTGGGGCAGATACGCAGTATTTT. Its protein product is CATSDADRSGADTQYF.

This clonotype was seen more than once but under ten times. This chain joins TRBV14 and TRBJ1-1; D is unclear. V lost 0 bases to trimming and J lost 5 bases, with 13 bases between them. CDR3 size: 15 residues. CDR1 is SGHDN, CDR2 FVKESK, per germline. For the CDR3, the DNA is TGTGCCAGCAGCCAAGATCATGGACTTAGGACTGAAGCTTTCTTT. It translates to CASSQDHGLRTEAFF. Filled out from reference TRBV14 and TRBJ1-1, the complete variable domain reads EAGVTQFPSHSVIEKGQTVTLRCDPISGHDNLYWYRRVMGKEIKFLLHFVKESKQDESGMPNNRFLAERTGGTYSTLKVQPAELEDSGVYFCASSQDHGLRTEAFFGQGTRLTVV.

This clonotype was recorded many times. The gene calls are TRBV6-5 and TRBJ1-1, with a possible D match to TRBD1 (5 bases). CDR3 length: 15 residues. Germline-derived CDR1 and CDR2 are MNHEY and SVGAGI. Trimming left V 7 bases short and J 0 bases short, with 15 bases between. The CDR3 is CASTKAGTVNTEAFF. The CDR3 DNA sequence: TGTGCCAGCACAAAAGCCGGGACGGTGAACACTGAAGCTTTCTTT.

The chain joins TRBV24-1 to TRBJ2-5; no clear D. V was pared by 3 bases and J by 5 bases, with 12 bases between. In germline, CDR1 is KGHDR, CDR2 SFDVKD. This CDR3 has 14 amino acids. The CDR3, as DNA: TGTGCCACCAGTGATGGGAAGGGTTGGGAGACCCAGTACTTC. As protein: CATSDGKGWETQYF.

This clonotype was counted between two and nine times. CDR3 DNA: TGCAGCGCTGGGGGCTATGGCTACACCTTC. Residues: CSAGGYGYTF. The rearrangement uses TRBV29-1 and TRBJ1-2, with D perhaps TRBD1 (5 bases). Between the trimmed V and J ends, which lost 7 bases and 4 bases, there was a span of 7 bases. This CDR3 has 10 amino acids. Germline lookup yields CDR1 SQVTM and CDR2 ANQGSEA.

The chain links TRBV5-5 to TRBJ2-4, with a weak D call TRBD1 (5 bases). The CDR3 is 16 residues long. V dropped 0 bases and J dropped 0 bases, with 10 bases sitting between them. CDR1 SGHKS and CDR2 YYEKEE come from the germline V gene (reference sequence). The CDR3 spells CASSLDQGLAKNIQYF. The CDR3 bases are TGTGCCAGCAGCTTGGATCAGGGATTAGCCAAAAACATTCAGTACTTC.

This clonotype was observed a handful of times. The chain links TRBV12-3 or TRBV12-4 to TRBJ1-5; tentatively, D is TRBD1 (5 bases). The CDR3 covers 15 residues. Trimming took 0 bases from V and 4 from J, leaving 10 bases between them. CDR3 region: CASSLAPGGNQPQHF. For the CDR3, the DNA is TGTGCCAGCAGTTTAGCGCCCGGGGGGAATCAGCCCCAGCATTTT.

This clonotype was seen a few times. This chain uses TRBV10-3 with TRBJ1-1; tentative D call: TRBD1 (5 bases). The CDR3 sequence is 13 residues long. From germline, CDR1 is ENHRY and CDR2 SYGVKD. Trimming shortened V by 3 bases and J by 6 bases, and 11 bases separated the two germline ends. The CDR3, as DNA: TGTGCCATCAGTGAAGGGGAAGAGGCTGAAGCTTTCTTT. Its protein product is CAISEGEEAEAFF.

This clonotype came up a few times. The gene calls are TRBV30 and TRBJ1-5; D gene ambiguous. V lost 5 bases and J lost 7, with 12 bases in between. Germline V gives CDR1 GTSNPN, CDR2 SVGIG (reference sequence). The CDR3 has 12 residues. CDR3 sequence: CAWGPGAQPQHF. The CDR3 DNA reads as TGTGCCTGGGGACCCGGAGCACAGCCCCAGCATTTT.

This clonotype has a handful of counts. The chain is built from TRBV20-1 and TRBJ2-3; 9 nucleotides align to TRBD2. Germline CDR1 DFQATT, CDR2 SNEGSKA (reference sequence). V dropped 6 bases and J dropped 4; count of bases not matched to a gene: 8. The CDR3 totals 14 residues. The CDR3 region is CSAGRGGAPDTQYF. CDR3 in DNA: TGCAGTGCCGGTCGCGGGGGGGCCCCAGATACGCAGTATTTT.

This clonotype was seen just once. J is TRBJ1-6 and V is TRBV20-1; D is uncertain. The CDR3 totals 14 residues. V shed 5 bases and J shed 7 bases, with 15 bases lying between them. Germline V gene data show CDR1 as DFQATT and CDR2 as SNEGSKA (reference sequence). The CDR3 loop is CSAVLLRRNSPLHF. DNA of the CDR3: TGCAGTGCTGTCCTTCTCAGGCGGAATTCACCCCTCCACTTT.

The CDR3 region has the DNA TGTGCCAGCACAGGGGCGAGGGAGCAGTACTTC. Its translation: CASTGAREQYF. The chain uses TRBV28 and TRBJ2-7, with D maybe TRBD1 (6 bases). Between the trimmed V and J ends, which lost 7 bases and 7 bases, there was a span of 11 bases. The CDR3 length is 11 residues. The germline V gene encodes CDR1 MDHEN and CDR2 SYDVKM.

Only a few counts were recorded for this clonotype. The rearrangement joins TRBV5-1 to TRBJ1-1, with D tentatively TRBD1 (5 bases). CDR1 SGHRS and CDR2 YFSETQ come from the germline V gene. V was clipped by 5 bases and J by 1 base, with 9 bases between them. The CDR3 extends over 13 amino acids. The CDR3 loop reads CASRQEENTEAFF. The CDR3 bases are TGCGCCAGCAGACAGGAGGAGAACACTGAAGCTTTCTTT.

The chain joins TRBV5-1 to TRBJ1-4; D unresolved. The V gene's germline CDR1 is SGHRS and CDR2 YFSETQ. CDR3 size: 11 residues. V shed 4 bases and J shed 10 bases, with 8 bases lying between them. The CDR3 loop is CASSQEGKLFF. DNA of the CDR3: TGCGCCAGCAGCCAAGAGGGAAAACTGTTTTTT.

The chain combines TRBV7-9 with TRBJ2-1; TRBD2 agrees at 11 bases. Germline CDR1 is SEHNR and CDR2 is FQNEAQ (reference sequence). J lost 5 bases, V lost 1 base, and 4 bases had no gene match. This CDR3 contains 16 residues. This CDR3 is CASSLGGTSGHNEQFF. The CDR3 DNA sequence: TGTGCCAGCAGCTTAGGCGGGACTAGCGGACACAATGAGCAGTTCTTC.

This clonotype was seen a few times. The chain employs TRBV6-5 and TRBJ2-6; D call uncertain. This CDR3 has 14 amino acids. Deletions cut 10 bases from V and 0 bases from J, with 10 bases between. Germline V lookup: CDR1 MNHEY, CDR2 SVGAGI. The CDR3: CATTLLSGANVLTF. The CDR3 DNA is TGTGCCACTACCCTTCTCTCTGGGGCCAACGTCCTGACTTTC.

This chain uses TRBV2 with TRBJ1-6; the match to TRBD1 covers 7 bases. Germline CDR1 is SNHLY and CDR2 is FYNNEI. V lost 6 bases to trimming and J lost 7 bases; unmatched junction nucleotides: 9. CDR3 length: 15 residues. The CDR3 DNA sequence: TGTGCCAGCAGGTCGACAGGGACCGGGAATTCACCCCTCCACTTT. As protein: CASRSTGTGNSPLHF.

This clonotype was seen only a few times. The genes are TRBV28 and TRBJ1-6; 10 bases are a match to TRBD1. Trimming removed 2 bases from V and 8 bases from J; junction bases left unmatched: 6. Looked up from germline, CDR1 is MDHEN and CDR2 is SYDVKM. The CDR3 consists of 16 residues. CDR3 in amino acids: CASSLDRGREDSPLHF. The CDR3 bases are TGTGCCAGCAGTTTAGACAGGGGGCGCGAGGATTCACCCCTCCACTTT.